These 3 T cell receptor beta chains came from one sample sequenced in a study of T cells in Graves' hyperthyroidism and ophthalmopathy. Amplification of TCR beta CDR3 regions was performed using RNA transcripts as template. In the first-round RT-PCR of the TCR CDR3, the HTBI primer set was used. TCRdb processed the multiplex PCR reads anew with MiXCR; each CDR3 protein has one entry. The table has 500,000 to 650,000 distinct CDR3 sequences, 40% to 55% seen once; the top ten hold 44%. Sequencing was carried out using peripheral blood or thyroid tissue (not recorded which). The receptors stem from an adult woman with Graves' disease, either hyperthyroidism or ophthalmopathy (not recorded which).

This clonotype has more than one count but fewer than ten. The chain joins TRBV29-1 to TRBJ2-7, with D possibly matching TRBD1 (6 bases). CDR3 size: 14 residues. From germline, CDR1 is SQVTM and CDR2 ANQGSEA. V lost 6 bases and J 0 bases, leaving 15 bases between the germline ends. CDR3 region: CSVGASGSSYEQYF. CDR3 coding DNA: TGCAGCGTGGGGGCATCAGGTAGCTCCTACGAGCAGTACTTC.

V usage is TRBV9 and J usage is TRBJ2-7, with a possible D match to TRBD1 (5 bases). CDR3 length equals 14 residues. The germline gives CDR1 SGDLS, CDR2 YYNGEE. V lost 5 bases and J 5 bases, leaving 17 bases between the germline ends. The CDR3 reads CASRMTAHLHEQYF. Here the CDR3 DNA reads TGTGCCAGCAGAATGACAGCCCACCTCCACGAGCAGTACTTC.

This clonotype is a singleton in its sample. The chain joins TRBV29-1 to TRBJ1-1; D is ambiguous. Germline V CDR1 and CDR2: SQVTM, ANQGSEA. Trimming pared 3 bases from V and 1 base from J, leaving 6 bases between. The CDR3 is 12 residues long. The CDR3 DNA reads TGCAGCGTTGACGTAGGGAACACTGAAGCTTTCTTT. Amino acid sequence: CSVDVGNTEAFF.